This TCR beta chain was captured by sequencing in a study of cytomegalovirus exposure and HLA in healthy donors. Profiling relied on immunoSEQ multiplex PCR, and the TCRdb table lists in-frame clones only, not all of them. The sample carries 110,000 to 150,000 clones, roughly nine tenths recorded once. Sequenced material: PBMCs. The origin of this receptor is a man younger than 30 in good health and CMV-seronegative.

The CDR3 DNA follows: TGTGCCAGCAGCGTAGATGACGGGAGGGCCAGGAATGAGCAGTTCTTC. Protein: CASSVDDGRARNEQFF. V and J are TRBV9 and TRBJ2-1, with 8 bases fitting TRBD2. Losses at the gene ends were 0 bases for V and 7 bases for J; bases not matched to a gene: 9. Germline CDR1 SGDLS, CDR2 YYNGEE. The length of the CDR3 is 16 residues.